These T cell receptor beta chains were read from a single sample in a study of metastatic and nonmetastatic thyroid tumors. Using MiXCR, TCRdb re-called clones from the PCR reads. This sample has tens of thousands of clones, with under 15% found just once. The sample comprised tumor tissue. These TCRs come from a female donor with papillary thyroid cancer or a benign thyroid nodule (not recorded which). Some clones in this sample may be carry-over from other donors' samples. The CDR3 runs from the conserved cysteine through the conserved F or W.

v_call: TRBV12-3/TRBV12-4; j_call: TRBJ2-2; cdr3_aa: CASSRCTGELFF
v_call: TRBV7-9; j_call: TRBJ2-7; cdr3_aa: CASSLEGLGEQYF
v_call: TRBV12-3/TRBV12-4; j_call: TRBJ2-2; cdr3_aa: CASSYGVSSGELFF
v_call: TRBV5-1; j_call: TRBJ2-1; cdr3_aa: CASSIHNEQFF
v_call: TRBV7-9; j_call: TRBJ2-7; cdr3_aa: CASSLALTGAYEQYF
v_call: TRBV11-1; j_call: TRBJ2-7; cdr3_aa: CASSFSIGLASYEQYF
v_call: TRBV15; j_call: TRBJ1-5; cdr3_aa: CATGRAQFNHPQHF
v_call: TRBV10-3; j_call: TRBJ2-5; cdr3_aa: CAISESGEETQYF
v_call: TRBV11-3; j_call: TRBJ2-1; cdr3_aa: CASSSVPGQNLPYNEQFF
v_call: TRBV28; j_call: TRBJ2-7; cdr3_aa: CASKLRNEQYF
v_call: TRBV14; j_call: TRBJ2-1; cdr3_aa: CASSGISPYNEQFF
v_call: TRBV7-9; j_call: TRBJ1-4; cdr3_aa: CASSLGRVDEKLFF
v_call: TRBV6-1; j_call: TRBJ2-1; cdr3_aa: CASSPGLAGNERFF
v_call: TRBV15; j_call: TRBJ2-7; cdr3_aa: CATSRDEGVRRISYEQYF
v_call: TRBV20-1; j_call: TRBJ1-2; cdr3_aa: CSASGTTYGYTF
v_call: TRBV7-3; j_call: TRBJ1-1; cdr3_aa: CASSNQGSTEAFF
v_call: TRBV11-2; j_call: TRBJ2-7; cdr3_aa: CASSLSGEYDQYF
v_call: TRBV5-4; j_call: TRBJ1-1; cdr3_aa: CASSPQGTRGTEAFF
v_call: TRBV5-1; j_call: TRBJ2-5; cdr3_aa: CASSLRSPPGRYQETQYF
v_call: TRBV4-1; j_call: TRBJ1-1; cdr3_aa: CASSHPLNTEAFF
v_call: TRBV3-1; j_call: TRBJ2-1; cdr3_aa: CASSQGLENEQFF
v_call: TRBV24-1; j_call: TRBJ2-2; cdr3_aa: CASWQANTGELFF
v_call: TRBV14; j_call: TRBJ1-1; cdr3_aa: CASRGQAFTEAFF
v_call: TRBV12-3/TRBV12-4; j_call: TRBJ2-3; cdr3_aa: CASRDPGTPDTQYF
v_call: TRBV6-1; j_call: TRBJ1-3; cdr3_aa: CASSEDTDSGNTIYF
v_call: TRBV30; j_call: TRBJ2-7; cdr3_aa: CAWSGGQNPVYEQYF
v_call: TRBV19; j_call: TRBJ1-2; cdr3_aa: CASTPESGDYGYTF